One sample yielded the 8 T cell receptor beta chains listed below, sequenced in a study of cytomegalovirus exposure and HLA in healthy donors. Assay used: immunoSEQ multiplex PCR; TCRdb lists only in-frame clones, some missing. The sample contains around 400,000 clones, more than 80% of which appear only once. Sequencing input: PBMCs. Receptors were obtained from a woman between 18 and 29 years old in good health and CMV-seronegative.

The chain is built from TRBV19 and TRBJ1-1; 10 nucleotides match TRBD1. Germline V lookup: CDR1 LNHDA, CDR2 SQIVND (reference sequence). After removal of 11 bases from V and 4 bases from J, the junction contained 4 bases not matched to a gene. This CDR3 has 12 amino acids. The CDR3 loop is CAVGTGATEAFF. CDR3 bases: TGTGCCGTGGGGACAGGGGCCACTGAAGCTTTCTTT.

The chain combines TRBV11-2 with TRBJ2-3; D ambiguous. The CDR3 extends over 12 amino acids. CDR1 and CDR2 from the germline V gene are SGHAT and FQNNGV. V was pared by 4 bases and J by 7 bases, with 9 bases between. CDR3 sequence reads: CASSSTRYTQYF. The CDR3 DNA sequence: TGTGCCAGCAGCTCGACGAGGTATACGCAGTATTTT. Full variable domain (outside the CDR3, taken from reference TRBV11-2 and TRBJ2-3): EAGVAQSPRYKIIEKRQSVAFWCNPISGHATLYWYQQILGQGPKLLIQFQNNGVVDDSQLPKDRFSAERLKGVDSTLKIQPAKLEDSAVYLCASSSTRYTQYFGPGTRLTVL.

The gene calls are TRBV7-9 and TRBJ2-5; the D is unclear. The V and J ends lost 5 bases and 2 bases respectively, with 6 bases between them. CDR1 is SEHNR and CDR2 is FQNEAQ in the germline V gene (reference sequence). This CDR3 comprises 12 residues. CDR3 sequence: CASSPLQETQYF. CDR3 in DNA: TGTGCCAGCAGCCCACTACAAGAGACCCAGTACTTC.

This chain connects TRBV30 to TRBJ2-7, with 9 positions matching TRBD2. The CDR3 runs to 14 residues. Germline CDR1 is GTSNPN and CDR2 is SVGIG (reference sequence). V gave up 8 bases and J gave up 4 bases; unmatched junction bases: 12. CDR3 sequence: CAGGILAGPYEQYF. The CDR3 DNA reads as TGTGCCGGTGGAATACTAGCGGGCCCGTACGAGCAGTACTTC.

The chain recombines TRBV9 with TRBJ2-1; TRBD2 matches 8 bases. This CDR3 comprises 16 residues. Germline V CDR1 and CDR2: SGDLS, YYNGEE. J was trimmed by 8 bases and V by 0 bases; bases with no gene match: 10. In DNA, the CDR3 is TGTGCCAGCAGCGTAGACCCTAGCGGGCCCTTCGATGAGCAGTTCTTC. Translation gives CASSVDPSGPFDEQFF.

The chain is built from TRBV27 and TRBJ2-3; 8 bases are a match to TRBD2. CDR1 is MNHEY, CDR2 SMNVEV, per germline (reference sequence). CDR3 length: 15 residues. Trimming removed 5 bases from V and 2 bases from J; junction bases left unmatched: 6. CDR3 sequence (DNA): TGTGCCAGCAGTCTTACGGGGGGGCTCACAGATACGCAGTATTTT. Translation: CASSLTGGLTDTQYF.

The rearrangement uses TRBV27 and TRBJ2-1; the match to TRBD2 covers 7 bases. V lost 3 bases to trimming and J lost 5 bases; unmatched junction nucleotides: 7. This CDR3 spans 15 amino acids. CDR1 and CDR2 (germline): MNHEY, SMNVEV (reference sequence). CDR3 in amino acids: CASSFRQRGDNEQFF. The CDR3 coding sequence is TGTGCCAGCAGTTTCCGTCAGCGGGGTGACAATGAGCAGTTCTTC.

The chain uses TRBV5-1 and TRBJ2-1; D is perhaps TRBD1 (5 bases). The germline V gene encodes CDR1 SGHRS and CDR2 YFSETQ. V was shortened by 4 bases and J by 4 bases, with 12 bases between the two germline ends. CDR3 length: 14 residues. The CDR3 region is CASSTEDIYNEQFF. The CDR3 region has the DNA TGCGCCAGCAGCACAGAGGACATTTACAATGAGCAGTTCTTC. The complete variable domain, with remaining parts taken from reference TRBV5-1 and TRBJ2-1, reads KAGVTQTPRYLIKTRGQQVTLSCSPISGHRSVSWYQQTPGQGLQFLFEYFSETQRNKGNFPGRFSGRQFSNSRSEMNVSTLELGDSALYLCASSTEDIYNEQFFGPGTRLTVL.